A single sample is the source of the 15 T cell receptor beta chains below, sequenced in a study of CD8 T cells in ankylosing spondylitis. Each CDR3 protein gets one entry after TCRdb re-called the 5' RACE reads with MiXCR. The table shows a few hundred thousand distinct CDR3 sequences, with 18% occurring only once. The specimen sequenced was blood, either unsorted or a sorted T cell fraction (not recorded which). Source of these receptors: a male donor with ankylosing spondylitis or in good health (not recorded which).

This clonotype came up many times. The V gene is TRBV27, the J gene TRBJ2-5; D is unclear. The CDR3 is made up of 14 amino acids. Germline V CDR1 and CDR2: MNHEY, SMNVEV (reference sequence). The V gene lost 3 bases and the J gene lost 2 bases, with 10 bases spanning the gap. CDR3 in amino acids: CASSFVAAQETQYF. The CDR3 DNA is TGTGCCAGCAGTTTCGTTGCAGCACAAGAGACCCAGTACTTC.

This clonotype appeared many times. V is TRBV9 and J is TRBJ2-7; 16 bases align to TRBD2. V dropped 2 bases and J dropped 5; count of bases not matched to a gene: 1. Germline loops: CDR1 SGDLS, CDR2 YYNGEE. CDR3 length: 15 residues. This CDR3 is CASSVGTSGGDEQYF. For the CDR3, the DNA is TGTGCCAGCAGCGTCGGGACTAGCGGGGGGGACGAGCAGTACTTC.

The CDR3 coding sequence is TGTGCCAGCAGCCTGTATCCGGGGGCCGGGGAAAATGAGCAGTTCTTC. It translates to CASSLYPGAGENEQFF. V and J are TRBV7-2 and TRBJ2-1, with D possibly being TRBD1 or TRBD2 (6 bases each). CDR3 length: 16 residues. V shed 5 bases and J shed 7 bases, with 21 bases lying between them. The germline CDR1 and CDR2 sequences are SGHTA and FQGNSA.

This clonotype appeared many times. The V gene is TRBV29-1, the J gene TRBJ2-5, with 7 bases matching TRBD1. CDR1 and CDR2 (germline): SQVTM, ANQGSEA. The CDR3 loop spans 14 amino acids. The DNA of the CDR3 is TGCAGTGCAGCCGGGACAGAGTACCAAGAGACCCAGTACTTC. Protein product: CSAAGTEYQETQYF. Combining the CDR3 with reference TRBV29-1 and TRBJ2-5 gives the whole variable domain SAVISQKPSRDICQRGTSLTIQCQVDSQVTMMFWYRQQPGQSLTLIATANQGSEATYESGFVIDKFPISRPNLTFSTLTVSNMSPEDSSIYLCSAAGTEYQETQYFGPGTRLLVL.

This clonotype has only a few counts. The chain has TRBV29-1 and TRBJ2-3; no definite D call. Between the trimmed V and J ends, which lost 7 bases and 6 bases, there was a span of 11 bases. CDR3 length equals 11 residues. Germline loops: CDR1 SQVTM, CDR2 ANQGSEA. The CDR3 nucleotides read TGCAGCGCCACCCCACTGGATACGCAGTATTTT. Its translation: CSATPLDTQYF.

As concerns this clonotype: It is likely a read error: a sequence one base away is far more abundant. The V call is TRBV4-1, the J call TRBJ2-7; 8 nucleotides line up with TRBD1. Germline loops: CDR1 MGHRA, CDR2 YSYEKL. The CDR3 has 13 amino acids. The V and J ends lost 3 bases and 3 bases, in that order; junction bases with no gene match: 1. CDR3: CASSHDRGYEQYF. The CDR3 nucleotides are TGCGCCAGCAGCCACGACAGGGGCTACGAGCAGTACTTC.

This clonotype was counted at least ten times. The rearrangement uses TRBV29-1 and TRBJ2-7; 11 bases fit TRBD2. Trimming cost V 2 bases and J 5 bases; bases outside gene matches: 8. CDR3 length: 15 amino acids. Looked up from germline, CDR1 is SQVTM and CDR2 is ANQGSEA. The CDR3 region has the DNA TGCAGCGTTGAAATAGCGGGAGGGCCCACTAACGAGCAGTACTTC. It translates to CSVEIAGGPTNEQYF.

This clonotype was recorded many times. The J gene is TRBJ1-2, the V gene TRBV5-1, with 7 positions matching TRBD1. From germline, CDR1 is SGHRS and CDR2 YFSETQ. CDR3 length: 13 amino acids. J gave up 6 bases and V 2 bases, and 4 bases lay outside the gene matches. The DNA of the CDR3 is TGCGCCAGCAGCTTATCAGGGGGTGATGGCTACACCTTC. As protein: CASSLSGGDGYTF.

The J gene is TRBJ2-1, the V gene TRBV20-1, with 7 nucleotides matching TRBD2. Germline V lookup: CDR1 DFQATT, CDR2 SNEGSKA (reference sequence). The CDR3 totals 16 residues. J gave up 0 bases and V 0 bases, and 5 bases lay outside the gene matches. In DNA form, the CDR3 reads TGCAGTGCTAGAGACTTAGCGGGTGACTCCTACAATGAGCAGTTCTTC. Translating gives CSARDLAGDSYNEQFF.

The chain combines TRBV2 with TRBJ1-1; D uncertain. The CDR3 contains 10 residues. Deletions cut 3 bases from V and 6 bases from J, with 2 bases between. Germline CDR1 reads SNHLY; CDR2 reads FYNNEI. CDR3 sequence: CASSDAEAFF. The CDR3 nucleotides are TGTGCCAGCAGTGACGCTGAAGCTTTCTTT.

The chain employs TRBV20-1 and TRBJ2-2, with 9 bases that match TRBD1. Germline CDR1 and CDR2: DFQATT and SNEGSKA (reference sequence). The ends lost 5 bases at V and 4 bases at J; junction bases unmatched: 5. The CDR3 consists of 14 residues. CDR3 region: CSAPGQGPTGELFF. CDR3 bases: TGCAGTGCTCCGGGACAGGGCCCCACCGGGGAGCTGTTTTTT.

The rearrangement links TRBV20-1 to TRBJ2-1; D is ambiguous. This CDR3 contains 14 residues. Trimming removed 6 bases from V and 2 bases from J, with 14 bases in between. CDR1 and CDR2 from the germline V gene are DFQATT and SNEGSKA (reference sequence). This CDR3 reads CSAPPRDAYNEQFF. Here the CDR3 DNA reads TGCAGTGCACCCCCTAGAGACGCCTACAATGAGCAGTTCTTC.

This chain connects TRBV20-1 to TRBJ2-1, with no clear D. CDR1 DFQATT and CDR2 SNEGSKA come from the germline V gene (reference sequence). The CDR3 is 12 amino acids. V dropped 0 bases and J dropped 10 bases, with 10 bases sitting between them. CDR3: CSARDLQGEQFF. CDR3 nucleotide sequence: TGCAGTGCTAGAGATTTACAAGGGGAGCAGTTCTTC.

The V call is TRBV21-1, the J call TRBJ1-1; TRBD1 was called by the table and not checked on the DNA. TRBV21-1 has pseudogene status. The CDR3 runs to 15 residues. The CDR3 DNA reads as TGTGCCAGCAGCAAATACCGCGCAGGGTGGGGTGAAGCTTTCTTT. It codes for CASSKYRAGWGEAFF.

The V call is TRBV11-2, the J call TRBJ2-3, with D unresolved. Germline V CDR1 and CDR2: SGHAT, FQNNGV. Trimming left V 1 base short and J 5 bases short, with 7 bases between. The CDR3 has 13 amino acids. CDR3: CASSLGAGDTQYF. The CDR3, as DNA: TGTGCCAGCAGCTTAGGGGCTGGAGATACGCAGTATTTT.